Described below is a single TCR beta chain sequence and its context. Antigen: not known. The ends lost 2 bases at V and 3 bases at J; junction bases unmatched: 4. The CDR3 has 15 amino acids. Germline V lookup: CDR1 GTSNPN, CDR2 SVGIG (reference sequence). A single record per CDR3 protein comes from TCRdb applying MiXCR to the 5' RACE reads. The table has fewer than 30,000 distinct CDR3 sequences, about 6.6% seen once. The data were taken from a study of spatial heterogeneity in lung cancer. Study-wide context: TCR transcript abundance in tumor regions was strongly correlated with the T cell module score obtained from matched bulk RNA-seq. Overall study findings and caveats: The study found that expanded intratumoral alpha and beta TCR counts tracked tumor mutation counts.

Regarding time point: sample taken at primary tumor resection. The donors, roughly 70 patients with untreated early-stage non-small cell lung cancer, provided the samples. The chain is built from TRBV30 and TRBJ1-3, with 10 bases matching TRBD1. The sequencing here drew on lung tumor tissue, taken at surgery. The origin of this receptor is a male donor with early-stage non-small cell lung cancer. CDR3 sequence: CAWSFRDRGGNTIYF. For the CDR3, the DNA is TGTGCCTGGAGTTTCCGGGACAGGGGTGGAAACACCATATATTTT.